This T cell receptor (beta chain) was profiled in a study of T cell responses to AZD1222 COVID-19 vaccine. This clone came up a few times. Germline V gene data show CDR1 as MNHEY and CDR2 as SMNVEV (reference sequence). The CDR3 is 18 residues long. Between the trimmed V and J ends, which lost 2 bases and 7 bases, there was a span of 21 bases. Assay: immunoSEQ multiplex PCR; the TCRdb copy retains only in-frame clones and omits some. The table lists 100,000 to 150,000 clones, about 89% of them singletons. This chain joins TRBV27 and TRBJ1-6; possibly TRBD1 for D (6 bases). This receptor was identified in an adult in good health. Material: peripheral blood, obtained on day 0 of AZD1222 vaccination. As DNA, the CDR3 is TGTGCCAGCAGTTTAAATTGGAGTCCCGGCGGGGGCAATTCACCCCTCCACTTT. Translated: CASSLNWSPGGGNSPLHF.